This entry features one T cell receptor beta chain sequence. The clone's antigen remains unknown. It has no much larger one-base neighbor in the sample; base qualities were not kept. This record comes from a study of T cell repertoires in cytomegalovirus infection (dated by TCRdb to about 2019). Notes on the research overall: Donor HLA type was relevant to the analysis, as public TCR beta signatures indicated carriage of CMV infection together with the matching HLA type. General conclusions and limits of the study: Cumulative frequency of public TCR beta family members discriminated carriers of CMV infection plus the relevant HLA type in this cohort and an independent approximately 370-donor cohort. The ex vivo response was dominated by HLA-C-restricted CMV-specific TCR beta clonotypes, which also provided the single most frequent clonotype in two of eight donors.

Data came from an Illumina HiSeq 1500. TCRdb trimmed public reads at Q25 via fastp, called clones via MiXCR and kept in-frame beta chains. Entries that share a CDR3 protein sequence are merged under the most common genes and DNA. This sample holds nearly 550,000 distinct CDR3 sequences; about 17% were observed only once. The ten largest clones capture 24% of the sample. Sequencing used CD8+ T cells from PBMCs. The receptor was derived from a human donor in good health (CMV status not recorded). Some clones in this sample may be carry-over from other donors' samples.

DNA sequence: TGTGCCAGCAGCAGCGGGGGCGGGAGGGCCTACGAGCAGTACTTC. The resulting protein is CASSSGGGRAYEQYF. Recombination joined TRBV5-6 with TRBJ2-7; 9 nucleotides in the junction match TRBD2. The CDR3 runs 15 residues from the cysteine to the phenylalanine. Of the read, only the CDR3 DNA is kept; its 45 bases are in frame from base 1. V is pruned by 4 bases and J by 2 bases, leaving 7 bases of the junction without a gene match. The germline V gene provides CDR1 SGHDT and CDR2 YYEEEE.